These T cell receptor beta chains were read from a single sample in a study of blood T cell repertoires in COVID-19. The method was immunoSEQ multiplex PCR; TCRdb's version includes in-frame clones alone and lacks a portion of them. The sample records just over 650,000 clones, over 80% being singletons. Sequenced input: peripheral blood. The receptors were sampled from a woman younger than 35 with acute or convalescent COVID-19. The CDR3 runs from the conserved cysteine through the conserved F or W. The D gene is left open where the match is weak. Expanded clones are given a class, and other clones once, few, many or no size at all.

CDR3aa: CASSQDLSSYEQYF; CDR3nt: TGTGCCAGCAGCCAAGATTTGAGCTCCTACGAGCAGTACTTC; j_gene: TRBJ2-7; len: 14; d_gene: NA; v_gene: TRBV3-1/TRBV3-2; abundance: once
CDR3aa: CASSLGSYGYTF; CDR3nt: TGTGCCAGCAGCTTGGGCAGTTATGGCTACACCTTC; j_gene: TRBJ1-2; len: 12; d_gene: NA; v_gene: TRBV5-4; abundance: NA
CDR3aa: CASSLVQGASGELFF; CDR3nt: TGTGCCAGCAGCTTGGTTCAGGGGGCATCCGGGGAGCTGTTTTTT; j_gene: TRBJ2-2; len: 15; d_gene: TRBD1; v_gene: TRBV5-8; abundance: once
CDR3aa: CASSSTPGQIPSDIQYF; CDR3nt: TGTGCCAGCAGCTCTACCCCTGGACAGATACCTTCGGACATTCAGTACTTC; j_gene: TRBJ2-4; len: 17; d_gene: NA; v_gene: TRBV5-6; abundance: NA
CDR3aa: CASSEGDTQYF; CDR3nt: TGTGCCAGCAGCGAGGGAGATACGCAGTATTTT; j_gene: TRBJ2-3; len: 11; d_gene: NA; v_gene: TRBV7-2; abundance: few
CDR3aa: CASSEGPYVGPGSQPQHF; CDR3nt: TGTGCCAGCAGTGAAGGCCCTTATGTGGGCCCGGGGAGTCAGCCCCAGCATTTT; j_gene: TRBJ1-5; len: 18; d_gene: NA; v_gene: TRBV6-1; abundance: NA
CDR3aa: CASSPKGPSGGWTGELFF; CDR3nt: TGCGCCAGCAGCCCAAAGGGCCCTAGCGGGGGCTGGACCGGGGAGCTGTTTTTT; j_gene: TRBJ2-2; len: 18; d_gene: TRBD2; v_gene: TRBV4-3; abundance: NA
CDR3aa: CASMRGVGQAGSGYTF; CDR3nt: TGTGCCAGTATGAGAGGGGTCGGTCAGGCGGGATCGGGCTACACCTTC; j_gene: TRBJ1-2; len: 16; d_gene: NA; v_gene: TRBV19; abundance: NA
CDR3aa: CASRPWGANYGYTF; CDR3nt: TGCGCCAGCAGACCCTGGGGAGCTAACTATGGCTACACCTTC; j_gene: TRBJ1-2; len: 14; d_gene: NA; v_gene: TRBV5-1; abundance: NA
CDR3aa: CASSQGTETFSEAFF; CDR3nt: TGCGCCAGCAGTCAAGGGACAGAAACTTTCTCTGAAGCTTTCTTT; j_gene: TRBJ1-1; len: 15; d_gene: TRBD1; v_gene: TRBV5-1; abundance: NA
CDR3aa: CASSLGGGGVYGYTF; CDR3nt: TGTGCCAGCAGCTTAGGTGGCGGAGGAGTCTATGGCTACACCTTC; j_gene: TRBJ1-2; len: 15; d_gene: NA; v_gene: TRBV11-2; abundance: NA
CDR3aa: CASSVAHLNTGELFF; CDR3nt: TGTGCCAGCAGCGTAGCACATTTGAACACCGGGGAGCTGTTTTTT; j_gene: TRBJ2-2; len: 15; d_gene: NA; v_gene: TRBV9; abundance: once
CDR3aa: CASSPQGHIYNEQFF; CDR3nt: TGTGCCAGCAGCCCCCAGGGCCACATCTACAATGAGCAGTTCTTC; j_gene: TRBJ2-1; len: 15; d_gene: NA; v_gene: TRBV7-2; abundance: NA
CDR3aa: CASSSYGGAGYGYTF; CDR3nt: TGTGCCAGCAGTTCCTATGGGGGGGCTGGCTATGGCTACACCTTC; j_gene: TRBJ1-2; len: 15; d_gene: NA; v_gene: TRBV6-5; abundance: NA
CDR3aa: CASSFMATDTQYF; CDR3nt: TGCGCCAGCAGCTTTATGGCAACAGATACGCAGTATTTT; j_gene: TRBJ2-3; len: 13; d_gene: NA; v_gene: TRBV5-1; abundance: NA
CDR3aa: CASSRDRGNQPQHF; CDR3nt: TGTGCCAGCAGCCGAGACAGGGGCAATCAGCCCCAGCATTTT; j_gene: TRBJ1-5; len: 14; d_gene: TRBD1; v_gene: TRBV6-6; abundance: NA
CDR3aa: CATRDQGYGYTF; CDR3nt: TGTGCCACCAGGGATCAGGGCTATGGCTACACCTTC; j_gene: TRBJ1-2; len: 12; d_gene: NA; v_gene: TRBV24-1; abundance: once
CDR3aa: CSVEDLSTGGSF; CDR3nt: TGCAGCGTTGAAGATCTAAGCACAGGGGGCTCCTTC; j_gene: TRBJ2-7; len: 12; d_gene: TRBD1; v_gene: TRBV29-1; abundance: NA
CDR3aa: CASSPRGSMNTEAFF; CDR3nt: TGCGCCAGCAGCCCTAGGGGGTCCATGAACACTGAAGCTTTCTTT; j_gene: TRBJ1-1; len: 15; d_gene: NA; v_gene: TRBV5-1; abundance: NA
CDR3aa: CASSSPGQHYEQYF; CDR3nt: TGTGCCAGCAGCTCGCCGGGACAGCACTACGAGCAGTACTTC; j_gene: TRBJ2-7; len: 14; d_gene: TRBD1; v_gene: TRBV5-7; abundance: NA
CDR3aa: CASSQILLVPYEQYF; CDR3nt: TGCGCCAGCAGCCAGATCTTACTTGTCCCCTACGAGCAGTACTTC; j_gene: TRBJ2-7; len: 15; d_gene: NA; v_gene: TRBV4-1; abundance: NA
CDR3aa: CASTPGSGPKPQHF; CDR3nt: TGTGCCAGCACCCCGGGGTCCGGTCCAAAGCCCCAGCATTTT; j_gene: TRBJ1-5; len: 14; d_gene: NA; v_gene: TRBV2; abundance: NA
CDR3aa: CASTVNSNQPQHF; CDR3nt: TGTGCCAGCACTGTTAATAGCAATCAGCCCCAGCATTTT; j_gene: TRBJ1-5; len: 13; d_gene: NA; v_gene: TRBV6-5; abundance: NA
CDR3aa: CASSQDGQAMNTEAFF; CDR3nt: TGCGCCAGCAGCCAAGATGGACAAGCCATGAACACTGAAGCTTTCTTT; j_gene: TRBJ1-1; len: 16; d_gene: NA; v_gene: TRBV4-3; abundance: once
CDR3aa: CASSLQGFSEAFF; CDR3nt: TGTGCCAGCAGTCTACAGGGCTTCTCTGAAGCTTTCTTT; j_gene: TRBJ1-1; len: 13; d_gene: NA; v_gene: TRBV27; abundance: NA
CDR3aa: CANLPGLMNTEAFF; CDR3nt: TGTGCCAACTTACCGGGACTCATGAACACTGAAGCTTTCTTT; j_gene: TRBJ1-1; len: 14; d_gene: NA; v_gene: TRBV2; abundance: NA
CDR3aa: CASSRGQNNSPLHF; CDR3nt: TGTGCCAGTAGTCGAGGTCAAAATAATTCACCCCTCCACTTT; j_gene: TRBJ1-6; len: 14; d_gene: NA; v_gene: TRBV19; abundance: once
CDR3aa: CASSSETGRFMFVTEAFF; CDR3nt: TGTGCCAGCAGTTCTGAGACAGGCCGGTTTATGTTTGTCACTGAAGCTTTCTTT; j_gene: TRBJ1-1; len: 18; d_gene: NA; v_gene: TRBV7-9; abundance: NA
CDR3aa: CASSGTGNEKLFF; CDR3nt: TGTGCCAGTAGCGGGACAGGGAACGAAAAACTGTTTTTT; j_gene: TRBJ1-4; len: 13; d_gene: TRBD1; v_gene: TRBV19; abundance: NA
CDR3aa: CASWQGGGYTF; CDR3nt: TGTGCCAGTTGGCAGGGTGGTGGCTACACCTTC; j_gene: TRBJ1-2; len: 11; d_gene: NA; v_gene: TRBV19; abundance: NA
CDR3aa: CAISQTAAGEGPQHF; CDR3nt: TGTGCCATCAGTCAGACAGCGGCGGGGGAAGGGCCCCAGCATTTT; j_gene: TRBJ1-5; len: 15; d_gene: NA; v_gene: TRBV10-3; abundance: NA
CDR3aa: CASSYSSGVTDTQYF; CDR3nt: TGCGCCAGCAGCTATTCTAGCGGGGTTACAGATACGCAGTATTTT; j_gene: TRBJ2-3; len: 15; d_gene: TRBD2; v_gene: TRBV5-1; abundance: NA
CDR3aa: CAWRDRGRGLQHF; CDR3nt: TGTGCCTGGAGGGACAGGGGGCGAGGGCTCCAGCATTTT; j_gene: TRBJ1-5; len: 13; d_gene: TRBD1; v_gene: TRBV30; abundance: NA
CDR3aa: CAWSPPRPGNSNQPQHF; CDR3nt: TGTGCCTGGAGTCCCCCACGTCCAGGGAATAGCAATCAGCCCCAGCATTTT; j_gene: TRBJ1-5; len: 17; d_gene: NA; v_gene: TRBV30; abundance: NA
CDR3aa: CAWSVSGSGGYEQYF; CDR3nt: TGTGCCTGGAGTGTATCTGGATCGGGAGGGTACGAGCAGTACTTC; j_gene: TRBJ2-7; len: 15; d_gene: TRBD2; v_gene: TRBV30; abundance: NA
CDR3aa: CASSGGGFKFF; CDR3nt: TGTGCCAGCAGCGGGGGGGGGTTTAAGTTCTTC; j_gene: TRBJ2-1; len: 11; d_gene: TRBD2; v_gene: TRBV6-5; abundance: NA
CDR3aa: CASSPVLGADRLGSPLHF; CDR3nt: TGTGCCAGCAGCCCTGTTTTAGGAGCGGACAGGCTGGGTTCACCCCTCCACTTT; j_gene: TRBJ1-6; len: 18; d_gene: TRBD1; v_gene: TRBV7-9; abundance: NA
CDR3aa: CASSTGQGWSMNTEAFF; CDR3nt: TGTGCCAGCAGTACGGGACAGGGTTGGTCGATGAACACTGAAGCTTTCTTT; j_gene: TRBJ1-1; len: 17; d_gene: TRBD1; v_gene: TRBV2; abundance: NA
CDR3aa: CAWSPGGNTEAFF; CDR3nt: TGTGCCTGGAGTCCGGGGGGAAACACTGAAGCTTTCTTT; j_gene: TRBJ1-1; len: 13; d_gene: NA; v_gene: TRBV30; abundance: once
CDR3aa: CASSLNEGTPYEQYF; CDR3nt: TGTGCCAGCAGCTTAAATGAAGGGACACCCTACGAGCAGTACTTC; j_gene: TRBJ2-7; len: 15; d_gene: NA; v_gene: TRBV7-7; abundance: NA
CDR3aa: CASSLRTSGGALQNEQFF; CDR3nt: TGTGCCAGCAGCTTACGGACTAGCGGGGGGGCCCTTCAAAATGAGCAGTTCTTC; j_gene: TRBJ2-1; len: 18; d_gene: TRBD2; v_gene: TRBV5-6; abundance: once
CDR3aa: CASSIQGNTEAFF; CDR3nt: TGTGCCAGCAGTATACAGGGGAACACTGAAGCTTTCTTT; j_gene: TRBJ1-1; len: 13; d_gene: NA; v_gene: TRBV25-1; abundance: once